This T cell receptor beta chain stems from a study of blood T cell repertoires in COVID-19. Study as a whole: COVID-19 samples from acute and convalescent phases originated in the United States, Italy and Spain. T cells, B-cell-depleted T cells, or PBMCs provided the cDNA or gDNA that served as material.

Original handling: Cell counts per sample came from amplifying reference gene primers. Libraries were prepared by immunoSEQ multiplex PCR; TCRdb keeps only in-frame clonotypes and omits some of them. Clonal size and the V and J genes are those of that table, whereas D and trimming came from the DNA. Of tens of thousands of clones detected, roughly 80% appear once; the ten largest clones hold 23%. Germline V gives CDR1 SGHTA, CDR2 FQGNSA. The germline V and J ends were trimmed by 0 bases and 4 bases, with 3 bases remaining between them. The CDR3 is 13 amino acids. The specimen was peripheral blood. The chain joins TRBV7-2 to TRBJ2-2; D unresolved. The source is a woman aged 55-70 years with acute or convalescent COVID-19. CDR3 DNA sequence: TGTGCCAGCAGCTTAGCTCTCACCGGGGAGCTGTTTTTT. This codes for CASSLALTGELFF.